In its sample, the clone carrying this T cell receptor beta chain was seen a few times. The junction departs from the called germline gene at one end, perhaps through a read error. TCRdb re-called clones from the PCR reads using MiXCR. The table lists 45,000 to 65,000 clones, 20% to 25% of them singletons, with approximately 4% in the top ten. This sample was taken from a study of metastatic and nonmetastatic thyroid tumors. Every patient underwent thyroid surgery untreated. The sequencing input was blood. The source is a female donor with papillary thyroid cancer or a benign thyroid nodule (not recorded which). Some clones in this sample may be carry-over from other donors' samples.

The CDR3 DNA follows: TGCGCCACCCCCACGGCATCCCGCTACGAGCAGTACTTC. This translates into CATPTASRYEQYF. V and J are TRBV6-1 and TRBJ2-7; D unresolved. The CDR3 contains 13 residues. Germline loops: CDR1 MNHNS, CDR2 SASEGT.